One sample yielded the 27 T cell receptor beta chains listed below, sequenced in a study of cytomegalovirus exposure and HLA in healthy donors. PCR was performed using 60 Vbeta and 13 Jbeta primers. Assay: immunoSEQ multiplex PCR; the TCRdb copy retains only in-frame clones and omits some. The data hold 100,000 to 150,000 clones, with 50% to 75% observed a single time. Sequenced input: PBMCs. All receptors derive from a middle-aged woman in good health and CMV-seropositive.

The chain couples TRBV19 to TRBJ1-6; 11 bases agree with TRBD1. Trimming removed 6 bases from V and 9 bases from J; junction bases left unmatched: 4. Germline V gene lookup returns CDR1 LNHDA and CDR2 SQIVND (reference sequence). This CDR3 is built from 14 residues. The CDR3: CASSGQGASSPLHF. As DNA, the CDR3 is TGTGCCAGTAGCGGACAGGGGGCAAGTTCACCCCTCCACTTT.

This chain links TRBV14 with TRBJ2-5; 9 bases are shared with TRBD2. From germline, CDR1 is SGHDN and CDR2 FVKESK. The junction had 6 bases not matched to a gene; V was cut back by 4 bases and J by 0 bases. CDR3 length equals 16 residues. As DNA, the CDR3 is TGTGCCAGCAGCCTAGAAGCGGGGGGTTACCAAGAGACCCAGTACTTC. Amino acid sequence: CASSLEAGGYQETQYF.

V and J are TRBV4-1 and TRBJ2-1, with 9 bases fitting TRBD1. The germline V gene has CDR1 MGHRA and CDR2 YSYEKL. Trimming removed 5 bases from V and 8 bases from J; junction bases left unmatched: 10. This CDR3 contains 15 residues. The CDR3 loop reads CASSFRTGEVDEQFF. The CDR3 DNA sequence: TGCGCCAGCAGCTTCCGGACAGGGGAGGTCGATGAGCAGTTCTTC.

The chain combines TRBV2 with TRBJ1-2; no clear D gene. The germline gives CDR1 SNHLY, CDR2 FYNNEI. The CDR3 is 12 residues long. Trimming cost V 5 bases and J 3 bases, with 7 bases left between them. The DNA for the CDR3 is TGTGCCAGCAGTACAGACCACTATGGCTACACCTTC. Its translation: CASSTDHYGYTF.

CDR3: CASSSGLAGPGRHEQYF. In DNA, the CDR3 is TGCGCCAGCAGCTCTGGACTAGCGGGACCGGGTCGGCACGAGCAGTACTTC. The chain carries TRBV5-1 and TRBJ2-7, with 12 bases lining up with TRBD2. Germline V gene sequence: CDR1 SGHRS, CDR2 YFSETQ. V gave up 3 bases and J gave up 5 bases; unmatched junction bases: 12. This CDR3 has 17 residues.

The chain employs TRBV7-8 and TRBJ2-5; 9 nucleotides align to TRBD2. This CDR3 has 15 amino acids. Germline CDR1 reads SGHVS; CDR2 reads FQNEAQ. The J segment lost 2 bases and the V segment lost 2 bases, leaving 3 bases of the junction unmatched. The CDR3 sequence: CASSLSSGRQETQYF. The DNA for the CDR3 is TGTGCCAGCAGCTTAAGCAGCGGGAGGCAAGAGACCCAGTACTTC.

The V and J genes are TRBV29-1 and TRBJ2-5; 8 bases are a match to TRBD1. Judging by the DNA end, TRBJ2-7 fits better; the J call may be wrong. This CDR3 contains 11 residues. CDR1 is SQVTM, CDR2 ANQGSEA, per germline. Here the CDR3 reads CSVRQGREQYF. As DNA, the CDR3 is TGCAGCGTCCGACAGGGGCGCGAGCAGTACTTC.

The rearrangement uses TRBV7-9 and TRBJ2-7; D is perhaps TRBD1 (5 bases). Trimming pared 4 bases from V and 4 bases from J, leaving 11 bases between. The CDR3 spans 13 residues. Germline V CDR1 and CDR2: SEHNR, FQNEAQ (reference sequence). CDR3 region: CASSSGIAYEQYF. CDR3 nucleotides: TGTGCCAGCAGCTCAGGGATTGCGTACGAGCAGTACTTC.

This clone appeared a single time. This sequence joins TRBV5-6 and TRBJ2-3; 13 bases fit TRBD2. Germline V gene lookup returns CDR1 SGHDT and CDR2 YYEEEE. The CDR3 is 17 residues long. J gave up 3 bases and V 2 bases, and 6 bases lay outside the gene matches. CDR3 region: CASSFSLTSGGTDTQYF. The DNA for the CDR3 is TGTGCCAGCAGCTTCTCCTTGACTAGCGGGGGGACAGATACGCAGTATTTT.

The rearrangement uses TRBV4-1 and TRBJ2-1; D is possibly TRBD2 (5 bases). This CDR3 spans 14 amino acids. Germline V gives CDR1 MGHRA, CDR2 YSYEKL. The V gene lost 0 bases and the J gene lost 5 bases, with 8 bases spanning the gap. The CDR3 region is CASSQERGNNEQFF. The CDR3 DNA sequence: TGCGCCAGCAGCCAAGAAAGAGGGAACAATGAGCAGTTCTTC.

This clone has a handful of counts. The chain recombines TRBV10-3 with TRBJ2-2; D not resolved. This CDR3 has 14 residues. The germline V gene has CDR1 ENHRY and CDR2 SYGVKD. The germline V and J ends were trimmed by 3 bases and 5 bases, with 10 bases remaining between them. The DNA for the CDR3 is TGTGCCATCAGTGAATTCGGGTCGACCGGGGAGCTGTTTTTT. It is translated as CAISEFGSTGELFF.

The rearrangement links TRBV2 to TRBJ2-3, with 8 positions matching TRBD1. The J segment lost 1 base and the V segment lost 0 bases, leaving 0 bases of the junction unmatched. Per the germline V gene, CDR1 is SNHLY and CDR2 is FYNNEI. The CDR3 sequence is 15 residues long. This CDR3 reads CASSEAGQGTDTQYF. The CDR3 region has the DNA TGTGCCAGCAGTGAAGCGGGACAGGGCACAGATACGCAGTATTTT.

This clone has more than one count but fewer than ten. The CDR3 here is CASSLALAGETGTQYF. Written as DNA, the CDR3 is TGTGCCAGCAGCTTAGCCCTAGCGGGAGAGACCGGTACGCAGTATTTT. V usage is TRBV7-8 and J usage is TRBJ2-3; TRBD2 matches at 10 bases. Germline V gives CDR1 SGHVS, CDR2 FQNEAQ. V lost 0 bases and J lost 8; bases outside the gene matches: 8. The CDR3 runs 16 residues.

This clone came up once. The rearrangement links TRBV7-6 to TRBJ2-2; D might be TRBD2 (6 bases). The V end was cut by 5 bases, the J end by 4 bases, with 14 bases between. CDR1 and CDR2 (germline): SGHVS, FNYEAQ. The CDR3 is 15 amino acids. The CDR3 region has the DNA TGTGCCAGCAGCCAAACAGTCGGGGGCACCGGGGAGCTGTTTTTT. Protein sequence: CASSQTVGGTGELFF.

The V gene is TRBV9, the J gene TRBJ2-7; tentatively, D is TRBD1 (6 bases). The CDR3 is made up of 16 amino acids. V gave up 0 bases and J gave up 0 bases, with 13 bases separating them. Germline V gene sequence: CDR1 SGDLS, CDR2 YYNGEE. The CDR3 here is CASSVAAGASSYEQYF. The CDR3 coding sequence is TGTGCCAGCAGCGTAGCGGCAGGGGCCAGCTCCTACGAGCAGTACTTC.

The rearrangement links TRBV5-6 to TRBJ2-5; a possible D gene is TRBD1 (6 bases). Deletions cut 3 bases from V and 1 base from J, with 22 bases between. CDR1 and CDR2 (germline): SGHDT, YYEEEE. This CDR3 contains 18 residues. The CDR3, as DNA: TGTGCCAGCAGCTCACTCAATTACCGGGACAATCCCCAAGAGACCCAGTACTTC. Translation gives CASSSLNYRDNPQETQYF.

In this sample, this clone turned up once. The genes are TRBV27 and TRBJ1-5, with 9 positions matching TRBD1. Looked up from germline, CDR1 is MNHEY and CDR2 is SMNVEV (reference sequence). CDR3 length: 14 amino acids. Trimming cost V 4 bases and J 6 bases; bases outside gene matches: 4. The CDR3 sequence is CASSSGTGSQPQHF. The CDR3 region has the DNA TGTGCCAGCAGTTCGGGGACAGGGAGTCAGCCCCAGCATTTT.

This clone appeared a single time. Written as DNA, the CDR3 is TGTGCCAGCAGGAGGATTGTCGGGGAGCTGTTTTTT. Amino acids: CASRRIVGELFF. This chain links TRBV2 with TRBJ2-2; no clear D gene. The CDR3 runs 12 residues. Germline V gives CDR1 SNHLY, CDR2 FYNNEI. The V end lost 6 bases, the J end lost 7 bases, and 9 bases lay between the germline ends.

This clone was counted a few times. The chain carries TRBV29-1 and TRBJ1-1, with TRBD1 matching 9 bases. Germline CDR1 is SQVTM and CDR2 is ANQGSEA. Germline trimming cut 6 bases from V and 3 bases from J; bases unmatched to any gene: 8. This CDR3 is built from 14 residues. The DNA of the CDR3 is TGCAGCGTGACGGTTGGACAGGGGTACACTGAAGCTTTCTTT. This gives the protein CSVTVGQGYTEAFF.

The rearrangement joins TRBV28 to TRBJ2-5; 7 bases fit TRBD1. The CDR3 covers 15 residues. Germline trimming cut 5 bases from V and 2 bases from J; bases unmatched to any gene: 8. Germline V lookup: CDR1 MDHEN, CDR2 SYDVKM. The DNA of the CDR3 is TGTGCCAGCAGTCTCAACGACAGGGATCAAGAGACCCAGTACTTC. Protein: CASSLNDRDQETQYF.

The V and J genes are TRBV5-1 and TRBJ2-3, with no clear D. The CDR3 extends over 14 amino acids. The V and J ends lost 4 bases and 1 base respectively, with 10 bases between them. Germline values: CDR1 SGHRS, CDR2 YFSETQ. CDR3 DNA: TGCGCCAGCAGCCTCGAAACGGGCACAGATACGCAGTATTTT. It is translated as CASSLETGTDTQYF.

The V call is TRBV6-5, the J call TRBJ2-2; D not certain. Germline assignment: CDR1 MNHEY and CDR2 SVGAGI. V was pared by 3 bases and J by 4 bases, with 9 bases between. This CDR3 is 14 amino acids long. The CDR3 is CASSYFESTGELFF. CDR3 nucleotide sequence: TGTGCCAGCAGTTATTTTGAGTCCACCGGGGAGCTGTTTTTT.

This clone came up a few times. The V gene is TRBV28, the J gene TRBJ2-7, with D maybe TRBD1 (6 bases). Germline V gene lookup returns CDR1 MDHEN and CDR2 SYDVKM. V was trimmed by 3 bases and J by 4 bases, leaving 13 bases between them. The CDR3 has 14 residues. CDR3 coding DNA: TGTGCCAGCAGTTTCGACCAGGGGCGGTACGAGCAGTACTTC. Amino acid sequence: CASSFDQGRYEQYF.

The rearrangement joins TRBV6-4 to TRBJ1-6, with TRBD1 identical over 10 bases. The length of the CDR3 is 14 residues. Trimming at V came to 6 bases and at J to 7 bases, leaving 3 bases not matched to a gene. Germline-derived CDR1 and CDR2 are MRHNA and SNTAGT. The CDR3 DNA reads as TGTGCCAGCAGCCCGGGACAGGGGAATTCACCCCTCCACTTT. Amino acids: CASSPGQGNSPLHF.

A few counts support this clone. The gene calls are TRBV6-5 and TRBJ1-5, with D uncertain. The ends were cut back, 3 bases at V and 4 bases at J, with 10 bases in the middle. Germline CDR1 is MNHEY and CDR2 is SVGAGI. CDR3 length: 14 amino acids. The CDR3 loop reads CASSYQADNQPQHF. The DNA for the CDR3 is TGTGCCAGCAGTTATCAGGCAGATAATCAGCCCCAGCATTTT.

The V gene is TRBV5-6, the J gene TRBJ2-3, with unresolved D. Germline values: CDR1 SGHDT, CDR2 YYEEEE. V was trimmed by 1 base and J by 6 bases, leaving 3 bases between them. This CDR3 is 11 amino acids long. The CDR3 spells CASSLSDTQYF. CDR3 DNA: TGTGCCAGCAGCTTGTCGGATACGCAGTATTTT. Based on the CDR3 plus reference TRBV5-6 and TRBJ2-3, the full variable domain is DAGVTQSPTHLIKTRGQQVTLRCSPKSGHDTVSWYQQALGQGPQFIFQYYEEEERQRGNFPDRFSGHQFPNYSSELNVNALLLGDSALYLCASSLSDTQYFGPGTRLTVL.

This chain uses TRBV7-9 with TRBJ1-1, with 8 bases aligning to TRBD1. This CDR3 is built from 15 residues. Germline V gene lookup returns CDR1 SEHNR and CDR2 FQNEAQ (reference sequence). The V segment lost 3 bases and the J segment 3 bases; nucleotides outside the gene matches: 6. The CDR3 is CASSFADRVDTEAFF. The CDR3 DNA sequence: TGTGCCAGCAGCTTCGCGGACAGGGTGGACACTGAAGCTTTCTTT.